Described below is a single TCR beta chain sequence and its context. Its target is unknown. This sample is part of a study of Graves' ophthalmopathy and Graves' hyperthyroidism. Amplification of TCR beta CDR3 regions used RNA transcripts. HTBI-primed RT-PCR formed the first round, and a multiplex PCR formed the second. TCRdb re-called the multiplex PCR reads through MiXCR, storing one row per CDR3 protein. The sample gives 200,000 to 250,000 distinct CDR3 sequences, roughly 50% of which show up once; more than 45% is in the top ten. Notes on the study in general: Blood contained most expanded thyroid clonotypes exceeding 0.001 frequency.

The germline V and J ends were trimmed by 4 bases and 4 bases, with 5 bases remaining between them. The germline V gene encodes CDR1 SNHLY and CDR2 FYNNEI. The CDR3 length is 13 residues. The clonotype originates from an adult man with Graves' ophthalmopathy. The specimen sequenced was peripheral blood. The chain links TRBV2 to TRBJ1-6; D remains ambiguous. In DNA, the CDR3 is TGTGCCAGCAGTGTCGAGTATAATTCACCCCTCCACTTT. This translates into CASSVEYNSPLHF.